The 24 T cell receptor beta chains below all came from one sample that was sequenced in a study of beta chain features in type 1 diabetes. Whole-study findings and limits: Across all four CD4+ subsets, people with type 1 diabetes showed modestly shorter TCRB CDR3s.

The study reverse transcribed the entire isolated RNA, so it sequenced expressed TCRB transcripts. This table comes from immunoSEQ multiplex PCR, and its TCRdb copy is limited to in-frame clones, with some not included. The sample records 310,000 or so clones, about 15% being singletons. Their specific antigens are unknown. The sequenced sample was naive CD4+ T cells from blood. Every receptor here comes from a man younger than 35 with type 1 diabetes.

CDR3: CASSSTGGNQPQHF. The CDR3 DNA sequence: TGTGCCAGCAGCTCGACAGGGGGCAATCAGCCCCAGCATTTT. The genes are TRBV7-9 and TRBJ1-5, with TRBD1 matching over 8 bases. The CDR3 runs to 14 residues. V was clipped by 4 bases and J by 2 bases; unmatched bases: 1. Germline CDR1 reads SEHNR; CDR2 reads FQNEAQ (reference sequence).

This chain links TRBV2 with TRBJ2-6; 12 bases map to TRBD2. Trimming cost V 9 bases and J 0 bases; bases outside gene matches: 3. Per germline, CDR1 SNHLY and CDR2 FYNNEI. This CDR3 is built from 16 residues. CDR3 coding DNA: TGTGCCAGGTCACTAGCGGGGGGCTCTGGGGCCAACGTCCTGACTTTC. Protein product: CARSLAGGSGANVLTF.

This chain connects TRBV7-6 to TRBJ1-5, with 8 bases lining up with TRBD1. The V segment lost 1 base and the J segment 6 bases; nucleotides outside the gene matches: 5. This CDR3 contains 15 residues. The germline V gene encodes CDR1 SGHVS and CDR2 FNYEAQ. The CDR3 DNA reads as TGTGCCAGCAGCTTAGAAGACAGGGGTGGTCAGCCCCAGCATTTT. Amino acids: CASSLEDRGGQPQHF.

The sample holds a few counts of this clone. The CDR3 protein is CSAGGRASMNTEAFF. The CDR3 coding sequence is TGCAGCGCTGGAGGCAGAGCAAGCATGAACACTGAAGCTTTCTTT. The chain links TRBV29-1 to TRBJ1-1; D gene ambiguous. Trimming stripped 7 bases from V and 0 bases from J, with 18 bases between. The CDR3 has 15 amino acids. Germline V gene lookup returns CDR1 SQVTM and CDR2 ANQGSEA. The entire variable domain, with the rest obtained from reference TRBV29-1 and TRBJ1-1, is as follows: SAVISQKPSRDICQRGTSLTIQCQVDSQVTMMFWYRQQPGQSLTLIATANQGSEATYESGFVIDKFPISRPNLTFSTLTVSNMSPEDSSIYLCSAGGRASMNTEAFFGQGTRLTVV.

V gene TRBV6-1 combines with J gene TRBJ2-7; 7 bases fit TRBD2. The ends lost 5 bases at V and 3 bases at J; junction bases unmatched: 1. The V gene's germline CDR1 is MNHNS and CDR2 SASEGT. This CDR3 spans 12 amino acids. CDR3 protein: CASSRGDYEQYF. CDR3 in DNA: TGTGCCAGCAGTCGGGGGGACTACGAGCAGTACTTC.

In its sample, this clone was seen a few times. This chain joins TRBV2 and TRBJ1-1, with a weak D call TRBD1 (5 bases). The CDR3 runs 12 residues. Germline V lookup: CDR1 SNHLY, CDR2 FYNNEI. With 4 bases removed from V and 8 bases from J, the gap between germline ends came to 11 bases. The CDR3 reads CASSAGRGEAFF. CDR3 in DNA: TGTGCCAGCAGTGCGGGGAGGGGAGAAGCTTTCTTT.

This clone was counted between two and nine times. This rearrangement joins TRBV6-1 to TRBJ2-5; no definite D call. CDR3 size: 13 residues. Germline values: CDR1 MNHNS, CDR2 SASEGT. V dropped 4 bases and J dropped 2 bases, with 8 bases sitting between them. CDR3 nucleotide sequence: TGTGCCAGCAGTGTCCTAGATCAAGAGACCCAGTACTTC. It specifies CASSVLDQETQYF.

This clone was seen more than once but under ten times. This sequence joins TRBV18 and TRBJ2-7, with D unclear. Germline V CDR1 and CDR2: KGHSH, LQKENI. This CDR3 has 14 amino acids. The ends were cut back, 2 bases at V and 2 bases at J, with 10 bases in the middle. CDR3 loop: CASSPGGRPYEQYF. CDR3 in DNA: TGTGCCAGCTCACCAGGCGGTCGGCCCTACGAGCAGTACTTC.

This clone was seen a few times. CDR3 nucleotide sequence: TGCGCCAGCAGCCAGGGGAATATGTACGAGCAGTACTTC. Protein product: CASSQGNMYEQYF. The chain combines TRBV5-1 with TRBJ2-7; tentatively, D is TRBD1 (6 bases). This CDR3 has 13 amino acids. The V and J ends lost 4 bases and 4 bases respectively, with 12 bases between them. CDR1 and CDR2 (germline): SGHRS, YFSETQ.

The chain links TRBV10-3 to TRBJ2-7; 9 positions match TRBD1. This CDR3 has 14 amino acids. The V and J ends lost 6 bases and 5 bases, in that order; junction bases with no gene match: 8. Germline V gives CDR1 ENHRY, CDR2 SYGVKD. As DNA, the CDR3 is TGTGCCATCAGATCGGGACAGGGTAGCGACGAGCAGTACTTC. Translated: CAIRSGQGSDEQYF.

The sample holds a few counts of this clone. The chain combines TRBV7-2 with TRBJ2-7; 12 bases map to TRBD2. The germline V gene has CDR1 SGHTA and CDR2 FQGNSA. V lost 6 bases and J lost 2; bases outside the gene matches: 5. The CDR3 contains 15 residues. The CDR3 reads CASSWTSGNAYEQYF. CDR3 in DNA: TGTGCCAGCAGTTGGACTAGCGGGAACGCCTACGAGCAGTACTTC.

As for this clone: Other nucleotide sequences from this sample produce the same CDR3. The chain employs TRBV29-1 and TRBJ1-1; a weak D match, TRBD1 (5 bases). V dropped 4 bases and J dropped 0 bases, with 9 bases sitting between them. CDR1 is SQVTM, CDR2 ANQGSEA, per germline. The CDR3 contains 13 residues. The CDR3 spells CSVGPGLNTEAFF. The DNA of the CDR3 is TGCAGCGTTGGACCAGGGCTGAACACTGAAGCTTTCTTT.

This clone was picked up a small number of times. Here the CDR3 reads CAWSGHRAYTEAFF. The CDR3 nucleotides are TGTGCCTGGAGTGGCCACAGGGCTTACACTGAAGCTTTCTTT. The rearrangement joins TRBV30 to TRBJ1-1, with D possibly TRBD1 on 6 matching bases. The CDR3 spans 14 residues. Trimming left V 1 base short and J 3 bases short, with 12 bases between. Germline CDR1 GTSNPN, CDR2 SVGIG (reference sequence).

This chain uses TRBV2 with TRBJ2-1; 7 bases are a match to TRBD2. V lost 5 bases and J lost 4; bases outside the gene matches: 11. In germline, CDR1 is SNHLY, CDR2 FYNNEI. The CDR3 contains 16 residues. The CDR3 spells CASSIELAGGYNEQFF. As DNA, the CDR3 is TGTGCCAGCAGTATAGAATTAGCGGGTGGTTACAATGAGCAGTTCTTC.

The gene calls are TRBV2 and TRBJ1-2; 10 nucleotides agree with TRBD1. The CDR3 sequence is 15 residues long. The V gene end was trimmed by 5 bases and the J gene end by 4 bases; junction bases not matched to a gene: 7. Germline V gene sequence: CDR1 SNHLY, CDR2 FYNNEI. The CDR3 sequence is CASSPDRGHGYGYTF. The CDR3 DNA sequence: TGTGCCAGCAGTCCAGACAGGGGGCATGGCTATGGCTACACCTTC.

The sample holds a few counts of this clone. V is TRBV11-2 and J is TRBJ1-1; no clear D gene. Germline lookup yields CDR1 SGHAT and CDR2 FQNNGV. The V end lost 2 bases, the J end lost 2 bases, and 6 bases lay between the germline ends. The CDR3 sequence is 13 residues long. The CDR3 DNA sequence: TGTGCCAGCAGCTTACTTAAAAACACTGAAGCTTTCTTT. It codes for CASSLLKNTEAFF.

This clone appeared a few times. The chain has TRBV21-1 and TRBJ2-7; no DNA check was done on the table's D call, TRBD1. TRBV21-1 is listed as a pseudogene. The CDR3 has 17 residues. CDR3 DNA sequence: TGTGCCAGCAGCAAAGGTCCCCGGACAGGGGCAACCTACGAGCAGTACTTC. Its translation is CASSKGPRTGATYEQYF.

The chain recombines TRBV2 with TRBJ2-7, with TRBD1 identical over 7 bases. Trimming removed 7 bases from V and 3 bases from J; junction bases left unmatched: 6. Germline loops: CDR1 SNHLY, CDR2 FYNNEI. CDR3 length: 13 residues. In DNA, the CDR3 is TGTGCCAGCAACCAAGGGGGCGGCTACGAGCAGTACTTC. Protein sequence: CASNQGGGYEQYF. Filled out from reference TRBV2 and TRBJ2-7, the complete variable domain reads EPEVTQTPSHQVTQMGQEVILRCVPISNHLYFYWYRQILGQKVEFLVSFYNNEISEKSEIFDDQFSVERPDGSNFTLKIRSTKLEDSAMYFCASNQGGGYEQYFGPGTRLTVT.

This clone occurred a few times. This chain joins TRBV7-9 and TRBJ2-7; 8 nucleotides agree with TRBD1. Per germline, CDR1 SEHNR and CDR2 FQNEAQ (reference sequence). CDR3 length: 13 amino acids. J gave up 6 bases and V 4 bases, and 5 bases lay outside the gene matches. The CDR3 region is CASSWDRLSEQYF. In DNA, the CDR3 is TGTGCCAGCAGCTGGGACAGGTTGAGCGAGCAGTACTTC.

The gene calls are TRBV28 and TRBJ1-5; D remains unclear. Trimming took 8 bases from V and 2 from J, leaving 10 bases between them. CDR1 is MDHEN and CDR2 is SYDVKM in the germline V gene. The CDR3 length is 13 residues. The CDR3: CASAPGGNQPQHF. CDR3 nucleotides: TGTGCCAGCGCCCCAGGTGGCAATCAGCCCCAGCATTTT.

This chain links TRBV19 with TRBJ2-4; 10 nucleotides match TRBD2. The V segment lost 6 bases and the J segment 6 bases; nucleotides outside the gene matches: 8. CDR1 and CDR2 (germline): LNHDA, SQIVND (reference sequence). This CDR3 has 15 residues. CDR3 DNA: TGTGCCAGTAGCTCTCTAGCGGGAGTTGGAAACATTCAGTACTTC. It yields the protein CASSSLAGVGNIQYF. Combining the CDR3 with reference TRBV19 and TRBJ2-4 gives the whole variable domain DGGITQSPKYLFRKEGQNVTLSCEQNLNHDAMYWYRQDPGQGLRLIYYSQIVNDFQKGDIAEGYSVSREKKESFPLTVTSAQKNPTAFYLCASSSLAGVGNIQYFGAGTRLSVL.

The chain carries TRBV29-1 and TRBJ1-1; the D gene is possibly TRBD1 (5 bases). CDR3 size: 13 residues. V lost 4 bases, J lost 5 bases, and 14 bases lay in between. The germline V gene has CDR1 SQVTM and CDR2 ANQGSEA. The CDR3 loop is CSVAPPGTTEAFF. CDR3 bases: TGCAGCGTTGCACCCCCCGGGACTACTGAAGCTTTCTTT. Based on the CDR3 plus reference TRBV29-1 and TRBJ1-1, the full variable domain is SAVISQKPSRDICQRGTSLTIQCQVDSQVTMMFWYRQQPGQSLTLIATANQGSEATYESGFVIDKFPISRPNLTFSTLTVSNMSPEDSSIYLCSVAPPGTTEAFFGQGTRLTVV.

This rearrangement joins TRBV7-2 to TRBJ2-7; weak D call: TRBD1 (5 bases). Germline values: CDR1 SGHTA, CDR2 FQGNSA. This CDR3 region has 15 residues. Trimming cost V 5 bases and J 2 bases, with 16 bases left between them. CDR3 in DNA: TGTGCCAGCAGCCCAATCATAGGGGCCACCTACGAGCAGTACTTC. It encodes CASSPIIGATYEQYF.

This chain connects TRBV18 to TRBJ2-1, with D perhaps matching TRBD2 (6 bases). The germline CDR1 and CDR2 sequences are KGHSH and LQKENI. The CDR3 contains 15 residues. V was pared by 0 bases and J by 5 bases, with 11 bases between. The CDR3: CASSPPSGEDNEQFF. CDR3 DNA: TGTGCCAGCTCACCACCGTCGGGAGAGGACAATGAGCAGTTCTTC.